The rows below give T cell receptor beta chains drawn from one sample of a study of blood T cell repertoires in COVID-19. Generated by immunoSEQ multiplex PCR, the TCRdb table keeps only in-frame clones and is missing some. The table records 40,000 to 45,000 clones, 85% to 95% of them present only once. The sequencing input was peripheral blood. These receptors originate from a human donor in a cohort sampled during active COVID-19. Each CDR3 is given with its conserved first and last residue. The D gene is left open where the match is weak. Size tells how often a clone was seen (once, few, many) or the class of an expanded clone, and some rows leave it out.

d_gene: TRBD2; v_gene: TRBV5-1; abundance: NA; j_gene: TRBJ2-5; CDR3nt: TGCGCCAGCAGGCTACCGGGAGGGCCGGAGACCCAGTACTTC; CDR3aa: CASRLPGGPETQYF
d_gene: NA; v_gene: TRBV29-1; abundance: NA; j_gene: TRBJ2-2; CDR3nt: TGCAGCGTTGGCGCGGCTAGCGGACCCCAGGGGGGGGAGCTGTTTTTT; CDR3aa: CSVGAASGPQGGELFF
d_gene: TRBD2; v_gene: TRBV28; abundance: NA; j_gene: TRBJ2-7; CDR3nt: TGTGCCAGCAGTTTTGGGACTAGCGGGGGAAACTACGAGCAGTACTTC; CDR3aa: CASSFGTSGGNYEQYF
d_gene: TRBD1; v_gene: TRBV19; abundance: NA; j_gene: TRBJ1-5; CDR3nt: TGTGCCTCCAACCCGGGACAGGCAAATCAGCCCCAGCATTTT; CDR3aa: CASNPGQANQPQHF
d_gene: TRBD1; v_gene: TRBV30; abundance: NA; j_gene: TRBJ1-6; CDR3nt: TGTGCCTGGAGTTGGACAGGGGGAAGGTCACCCCTCCACTTT; CDR3aa: CAWSWTGGRSPLHF
d_gene: TRBD1; v_gene: TRBV7-2; abundance: NA; j_gene: TRBJ1-6; CDR3nt: TGTGCCAGCACCTTACGGACAGGGGGGGGAAATTCACCCCTCCACTTT; CDR3aa: CASTLRTGGGNSPLHF
d_gene: NA; v_gene: TRBV5-4; abundance: few; j_gene: TRBJ2-2; CDR3nt: TGTGCCAGCAGCTTGTCTAGGGGCACCGGGGAGCTGTTTTTT; CDR3aa: CASSLSRGTGELFF
d_gene: NA; v_gene: TRBV3-1/TRBV3-2; abundance: NA; j_gene: TRBJ2-5; CDR3nt: TGTGCCAGCAGGAGGTGGGAGAGTCAACAAGAGACCCAGTACTTC; CDR3aa: CASRRWESQQETQYF
d_gene: NA; v_gene: TRBV19; abundance: NA; j_gene: TRBJ2-3; CDR3nt: TGTGCCAGTAGTATAAGGAGGGAGCGGGCAGATACGCAGTATTTT; CDR3aa: CASSIRRERADTQYF
d_gene: NA; v_gene: TRBV6-1; abundance: once; j_gene: TRBJ2-7; CDR3nt: TGTGCCAGCAGTGAAGCAAGAAGGGAGAGGCTCTACGAGCAGTACTTC; CDR3aa: CASSEARRERLYEQYF
d_gene: NA; v_gene: TRBV24-1; abundance: NA; j_gene: TRBJ2-2; CDR3nt: TGTGCCACCAGTGCCACAGGGACAACGCACGGGGAGCTGTTTTTT; CDR3aa: CATSATGTTHGELFF
d_gene: NA; v_gene: TRBV5-1; abundance: NA; j_gene: TRBJ2-7; CDR3nt: TGCGCCAGCAGCTTGGAAGGGGGGGCCCTCCCCTACGAGCAGTACTTC; CDR3aa: CASSLEGGALPYEQYF
d_gene: TRBD1; v_gene: TRBV5-6; abundance: NA; j_gene: TRBJ1-1; CDR3nt: TGTGCCAGCAGAAGACAGGGGGCAAGTATGAGGGACACTGAAGCTTTCTTT; CDR3aa: CASRRQGASMRDTEAFF
d_gene: TRBD2; v_gene: TRBV7-8; abundance: NA; j_gene: TRBJ2-1; CDR3nt: TGTGCCAGCAGCTTGACGAGACTAGCGGGGGGCCGCTACAATGAGCAGTTCTTC; CDR3aa: CASSLTRLAGGRYNEQFF